This T cell receptor beta chain originates from a study of breast tumors, draining lymph nodes, adjacent tissues. Study results and caveats: Data fit most tumor T cells coming from lymph node, expanding in tumor. Tumor repertoires ranked between lymph nodes and nontumor tissue in diversity, with V and J gene preferences. Data only fit, rather than demonstrated, lymph node origin of most tumor T cells. Luminal-like breast cancer showed significantly greater tumor-nontumor repertoire similarity than basal-like breast cancer did.

TCRdb reprocessed the multiplex PCR reads via MiXCR and lists one record per CDR3 protein. The sample comprises around 230,000 distinct CDR3 sequences, about a third of which are singletons, and around 1.4% rests with the top ten. V was shortened by 5 bases and J by 1 base, with 16 bases between the two germline ends. Germline CDR1 is SGHAT and CDR2 is FQNNGV. The CDR3 contains 16 residues. Axillary draining lymph nodes of breast cancer patients supplied the node samples. This clonotype appeared many times. Antigen: not known. The clonotype originates from a female donor with breast cancer. Some clones in this sample may be carry-over from other donors' samples. The rearrangement uses TRBV11-2 and TRBJ2-3; maybe TRBD2 (5 bases). The sample taken for sequencing was axillary lymph node tissue. The CDR3 bases are TGTGCCAGCAGCCAACTAGGGCTAGCAGGCACAGATACGCAGTATTTT. As protein: CASSQLGLAGTDTQYF.